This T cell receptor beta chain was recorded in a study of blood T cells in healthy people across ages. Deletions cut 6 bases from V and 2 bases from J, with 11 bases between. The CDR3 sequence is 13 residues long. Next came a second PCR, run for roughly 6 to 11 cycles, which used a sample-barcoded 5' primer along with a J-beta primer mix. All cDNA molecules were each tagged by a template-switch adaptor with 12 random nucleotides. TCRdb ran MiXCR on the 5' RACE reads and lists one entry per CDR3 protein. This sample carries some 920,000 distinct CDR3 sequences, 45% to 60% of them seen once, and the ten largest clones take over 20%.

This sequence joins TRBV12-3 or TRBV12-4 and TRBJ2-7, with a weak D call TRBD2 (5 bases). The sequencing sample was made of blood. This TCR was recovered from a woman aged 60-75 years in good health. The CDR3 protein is CASRTRGTYEQYF. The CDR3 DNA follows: TGTGCCAGCAGGACTCGGGGTACCTACGAGCAGTACTTC.